One sample yielded the 22 T cell receptor beta chains listed below, sequenced in a study of cytomegalovirus exposure and HLA in healthy donors. A multiplex PCR was run with 60 Vbeta primers and 13 Jbeta primers. Assay: immunoSEQ multiplex PCR; the TCRdb copy retains only in-frame clones and omits some. Of about 170,000 clones listed, around 85% are singletons. The sample was PBMCs. The receptors were sampled from a male donor in good health and CMV-seronegative.

The chain recombines TRBV4-1 with TRBJ2-3; D gene unclear. The ends were cut back, 11 bases at V and 0 bases at J, with 12 bases in the middle. The CDR3 is 13 residues long. Per germline, CDR1 MGHRA and CDR2 YSYEKL. CDR3 DNA: TGCGCCGCCCGGAGCCATAGCACAGATACGCAGTATTTT. It is translated as CAARSHSTDTQYF.

The chain employs TRBV4-3 and TRBJ2-3, with D maybe TRBD1 (5 bases). The germline CDR1 and CDR2 sequences are LGHNA and YSLEER. Trimming left V 3 bases short and J 9 bases short, with 13 bases between. This CDR3 has 13 amino acids. This CDR3 is CASSHRVSGTQYF. CDR3 nucleotides: TGCGCCAGCAGCCACAGGGTTTCCGGGACGCAGTATTTT.

The chain uses TRBV29-1 and TRBJ1-1; perhaps TRBD1 as D (5 bases). This CDR3 has 14 amino acids. Germline V CDR1 and CDR2: SQVTM, ANQGSEA. The V and J ends lost 4 bases and 3 bases respectively, with 15 bases between them. This chain's CDR3 is CSVAQAGRDTEAFF. In DNA, the CDR3 is TGCAGCGTTGCACAGGCGGGGAGGGACACTGAAGCTTTCTTT.

The chain combines TRBV6-1 with TRBJ1-5, with 7 bases that match TRBD1. The CDR3 is 15 amino acids. CDR1 and CDR2 (germline): MNHNS, SASEGT. V lost 3 bases, J lost 1 base, and 3 bases stayed unmatched. The CDR3 DNA sequence: TGTGCCAGCAGTGACAACAGGGGAAGCAATCAGCCCCAGCATTTT. This codes for CASSDNRGSNQPQHF.

The chain combines TRBV4-3 with TRBJ2-3; D is uncertain. Trimming removed 0 bases at V and 10 bases at J, with 14 bases between. Germline CDR1 reads LGHNA; CDR2 reads YSLEER. This CDR3 region has 14 residues. The DNA for the CDR3 is TGCGCCAGCAGCCAAGACCTGAATGCTGAGGCGCAGTATTTT. The encoded protein is CASSQDLNAEAQYF.

This chain links TRBV10-3 with TRBJ1-2; D remains unclear. This CDR3 has 14 amino acids. Germline V CDR1 and CDR2: ENHRY, SYGVKD. V lost 6 bases, J lost 7 bases, and 18 bases lay in between. CDR3 protein: CAISSTQFRGGYTF. The CDR3 DNA reads as TGTGCCATCAGCTCCACCCAATTTCGGGGTGGCTACACCTTC.

The chain recombines TRBV5-6 with TRBJ1-5; D is unresolved. V was trimmed by 2 bases and J by 4 bases, leaving 19 bases between them. The germline gives CDR1 SGHDT, CDR2 YYEEEE. This CDR3 comprises 17 residues. The CDR3 bases are TGTGCCAGCAGCTTCGGGAACGCCCCGAGAGGAAATCAGCCCCAGCATTTT. It yields the protein CASSFGNAPRGNQPQHF.

V gene TRBV7-9 combines with J gene TRBJ1-2; D remains ambiguous. The germline V gene has CDR1 SEHNR and CDR2 FQNEAQ (reference sequence). The CDR3 spans 10 residues. For the CDR3, the DNA is TGTTCCGCAGGCCCGGATGGCTACACCTTC. Translating gives CSAGPDGYTF.

V is TRBV5-4 and J is TRBJ1-1; weak D call: TRBD1 (5 bases). The germline V gene encodes CDR1 SGHNT and CDR2 YYREEE (reference sequence). The CDR3 length is 17 residues. The V and J ends lost 0 bases and 0 bases respectively, with 15 bases between them. CDR3 sequence reads: CASSLEFGRALNTEAFF. The DNA for the CDR3 is TGTGCCAGCAGCTTGGAATTCGGCAGGGCTTTGAACACTGAAGCTTTCTTT.

This chain links TRBV19 with TRBJ2-5; the D gene is possibly TRBD2 (6 bases). The end of the DNA aligns better with TRBJ2-7, so the J call may be wrong. Germline V gene lookup returns CDR1 LNHDA and CDR2 SQIVND (reference sequence). The CDR3 has 17 residues. In DNA form, the CDR3 reads TGTGCCAGTAGTATCCGGGGACTTCAGGGCGGAACCTACGAGCAGTACTTC. This sequence encodes CASSIRGLQGGTYEQYF.

The rearrangement joins TRBV5-1 to TRBJ1-1; the D is unclear. Germline CDR1 SGHRS, CDR2 YFSETQ. V was trimmed by 2 bases and J by 0 bases, leaving 11 bases between them. This CDR3 contains 15 residues. For the CDR3, the DNA is TGCGCCAGCAGCTTTTCAGCGCGGATGAACACTGAAGCTTTCTTT. Translation gives CASSFSARMNTEAFF.

This chain links TRBV15 with TRBJ2-7; 15 bases fit TRBD2. Losses at the gene ends were 5 bases for V and 9 bases for J; bases not matched to a gene: 8. This CDR3 region has 15 residues. Germline CDR1 is LNHNV and CDR2 is YYDKDF (reference sequence). The CDR3 DNA reads TGTGCCACCAGCGGCGGACTAGCGGGGGGGCAGTGGCAGTACTTC. Protein sequence: CATSGGLAGGQWQYF. The whole variable domain, remainder taken from reference TRBV15 and TRBJ2-7, is DAMVIQNPRYQVTQFGKPVTLSCSQTLNHNVMYWYQQKSSQAPKLLFHYYDKDFNNEADTPDNFQSRRPNTSFCFLDIRSPGLGDTAMYLCATSGGLAGGQWQYFGPGTRLTVT.

This chain joins TRBV7-2 and TRBJ1-6; D uncertain. CDR3 length: 16 residues. Germline V gives CDR1 SGHTA, CDR2 FQGNSA. Between the trimmed V and J ends, which lost 5 bases and 9 bases, there was a span of 20 bases. The CDR3 DNA follows: TGTGCCAGCAGCCCGCAAGGGCTATCCGCGGGTTCACCCCTCCACTTT. Its translation: CASSPQGLSAGSPLHF.

The V gene is TRBV6-1, the J gene TRBJ2-2; 10 bases map to TRBD1. The germline gives CDR1 MNHNS, CDR2 SASEGT. V lost 4 bases to trimming and J lost 0 bases; unmatched junction nucleotides: 5. The CDR3 is 17 amino acids. The CDR3 loop is CASSARDRGPNTGELFF. The DNA of the CDR3 is TGTGCCAGCAGTGCCCGGGACAGGGGACCGAACACCGGGGAGCTGTTTTTT.

A note on this clone: This specimen includes other DNA sequences encoding the same CDR3. The rearrangement links TRBV6-1 to TRBJ1-5; D unresolved. The germline V and J ends were trimmed by 2 bases and 1 base, with 9 bases remaining between them. CDR3 size: 15 residues. Germline V gives CDR1 MNHNS, CDR2 SASEGT. This chain's CDR3 is CASSERGLSNQPQHF. CDR3 coding DNA: TGTGCCAGCAGTGAACGAGGTTTGAGCAATCAGCCCCAGCATTTT.

This rearrangement joins TRBV11-3 to TRBJ2-3; D gene uncertain. The CDR3 consists of 12 residues. Trimming removed 5 bases from V and 2 bases from J, with 5 bases in between. Germline-derived CDR1 and CDR2 are SGHNT and YENEEA. The CDR3, as DNA: TGTGCCAGCAGCGCACACACAGATACGCAGTATTTT. The encoded protein is CASSAHTDTQYF.

The chain carries TRBV6-5 and TRBJ1-2; 7 nucleotides match TRBD1. After removal of 2 bases from V and 7 bases from J, the junction contained 10 bases not matched to a gene. Looked up from germline, CDR1 is MNHEY and CDR2 is SVGAGI. The CDR3 is made up of 15 amino acids. CDR3 coding DNA: TGTGCCAGCAGTTACGGCACAGGGGCGTACCGTGGCTACACCTTC. This gives the protein CASSYGTGAYRGYTF.

With regard to this clone: Other DNA sequences in the same sample also yield this CDR3. The V gene is TRBV6-1, the J gene TRBJ1-4; maybe TRBD1 (6 bases). This CDR3 contains 13 residues. V lost 4 bases and J lost 8, with 11 bases in between. Germline V gene sequence: CDR1 MNHNS, CDR2 SASEGT. The CDR3 bases are TGTGCCAGCAGTGTGGGGGCAGGAGAAAAACTGTTTTTT. Amino acids: CASSVGAGEKLFF.

The chain uses TRBV10-1 and TRBJ2-5; TRBD1 matches 7 bases. Per the germline V gene, CDR1 is WNHNN and CDR2 is SYGVQD (reference sequence). CDR3 length equals 18 residues. V lost 7 bases, J lost 5 bases, and 22 bases stayed unmatched. The CDR3 spells CASTISLRGNRGSETQYF. The CDR3 DNA reads as TGCGCCAGCACCATAAGTCTAAGGGGTAACAGGGGAAGCGAGACCCAGTACTTC.

This rearrangement joins TRBV6-5 to TRBJ2-5; the D gene is possibly TRBD1 (6 bases). The CDR3 consists of 13 residues. V lost 2 bases and J lost 5, with 9 bases in between. In germline, CDR1 is MNHEY, CDR2 SVGAGI. As DNA, the CDR3 is TGTGCCAGCAGTTACGACAGGTGGGAGACCCAGTACTTC. Its protein product is CASSYDRWETQYF.

This clone turned up a few times. V is TRBV6-1 and J is TRBJ1-2; D unresolved. Trimming stripped 5 bases from V and 5 bases from J, with 6 bases between. Germline V gene data show CDR1 as MNHNS and CDR2 as SASEGT. This CDR3 has 11 residues. As DNA, the CDR3 is TGTGCCAGCAGTTCCCTTTATGGCTACACCTTC. This translates into CASSSLYGYTF.

This rearrangement joins TRBV7-9 to TRBJ2-7, with TRBD2 as a possible D gene (5 bases). The CDR3 runs 15 residues. Germline values: CDR1 SEHNR, CDR2 FQNEAQ (reference sequence). The germline V and J ends were trimmed by 5 bases and 1 base, with 15 bases remaining between them. The chain's CDR3 is CASSKGEGISYEQYF. In DNA, the CDR3 is TGTGCCAGCAGCAAAGGTGAGGGAATTTCCTACGAGCAGTACTTC.